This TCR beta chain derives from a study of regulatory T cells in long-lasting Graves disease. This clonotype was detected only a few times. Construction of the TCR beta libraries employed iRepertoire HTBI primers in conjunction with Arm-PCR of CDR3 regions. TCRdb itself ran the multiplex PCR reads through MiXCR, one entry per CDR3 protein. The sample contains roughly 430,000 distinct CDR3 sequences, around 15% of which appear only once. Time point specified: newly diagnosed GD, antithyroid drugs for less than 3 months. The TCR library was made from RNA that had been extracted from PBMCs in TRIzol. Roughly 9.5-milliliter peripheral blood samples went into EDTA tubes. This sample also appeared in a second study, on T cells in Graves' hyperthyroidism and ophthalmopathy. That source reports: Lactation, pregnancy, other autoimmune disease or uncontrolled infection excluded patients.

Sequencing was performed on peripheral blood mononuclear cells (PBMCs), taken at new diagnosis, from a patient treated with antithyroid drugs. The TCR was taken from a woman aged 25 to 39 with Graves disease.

The CDR3 bases are TGCGCCAGCAGACAGGGGACTTTTGATCACAGCCAGCCCCAGCATTTT. Its translation: CASRQGTFDHSQPQHF. This chain joins TRBV10-2 and TRBJ1-5; 7 nucleotides agree with TRBD1. Trimming cost V 6 bases and J 7 bases; bases outside gene matches: 15. The germline CDR1 and CDR2 sequences are WSHSY and SAAADI. This CDR3 is 16 amino acids long.